This T cell receptor (beta chain) emerged from a study of blood T cell repertoires in COVID-19. Study-level information: The United States, Italy and Spain provided the acute and convalescent COVID-19 samples. Nucleic acid was either cDNA or gDNA, and it came from T cells, B-cell-depleted T cells, or PBMCs.

The protocol was immunoSEQ multiplex PCR, while the TCRdb copy is restricted to in-frame clones and leaves out a portion. This sample has 200,000 to 300,000 clones, with about 83% found just once. Trimming removed 6 bases from V and 4 bases from J; junction bases left unmatched: 6. This CDR3 is built from 14 residues. Germline values: CDR1 MNHEY, CDR2 SMNVEV (reference sequence). V is TRBV27 and J is TRBJ2-7, with 10 bases that match TRBD2. The sequence was collected from a man aged 30 to 45 who had recovered from COVID-19. Material: peripheral blood. In DNA form, the CDR3 reads TGTGCCAGCAGAAAAGCGGGGGGGACGTACGAGCAGTACTTC. Its translation: CASRKAGGTYEQYF.